The 6 T cell receptor beta chains below all came from one sample that was sequenced in a study of blood T cell repertoires in COVID-19. TCRdb's table, derived via immunoSEQ multiplex PCR, lists solely in-frame clones and lacks some. Among hundreds of thousands of clones, approximately 87% were seen once, and the ten largest hold roughly 2.7%. Sequenced: peripheral blood. The source of these receptors is a woman aged 65 to 85 with active or convalescent COVID-19.

The V and J genes are TRBV5-1 and TRBJ1-2; 8 bases align to TRBD1. Trimming took 4 bases from V and 3 from J; bases not matched to a gene: 5. The CDR3 contains 14 residues. Germline V gene sequence: CDR1 SGHRS, CDR2 YFSETQ. For the CDR3, the DNA is TGCGCCAGCAGCCCAACGACAGGGGACTATGGCTACACCTTC. Protein product: CASSPTTGDYGYTF.

The gene calls are TRBV7-8 and TRBJ1-2, with a weak D call TRBD1 (6 bases). V dropped 5 bases and J dropped 1 base, with 14 bases sitting between them. Germline V gene data show CDR1 as SGHVS and CDR2 as FQNEAQ. This CDR3 spans 15 amino acids. CDR3 residues: CASSLTGGLNYGYTF. CDR3 in DNA: TGTGCCAGCAGCCTGACTGGGGGCCTTAACTATGGCTACACCTTC.

The chain carries TRBV7-9 and TRBJ2-3; TRBD1 matches 7 bases. Germline values: CDR1 SEHNR, CDR2 FQNEAQ (reference sequence). CDR3 length: 15 amino acids. V was clipped by 5 bases and J by 0 bases; unmatched bases: 5. CDR3 bases: TGTGCCAGCAGCGCCCAGGGGGTTAGCACAGATACGCAGTATTTT. This codes for CASSAQGVSTDTQYF.

The chain links TRBV30 to TRBJ2-3, with 12 bases fitting TRBD2. Unmatched junction bases numbered 1, after V lost 1 base and J lost 2 bases. The CDR3 loop spans 15 amino acids. Germline assignment: CDR1 GTSNPN and CDR2 SVGIG (reference sequence). The CDR3 DNA follows: TGTGCCTGGAGTGGACTAGCGGGAGTCACAGATACGCAGTATTTT. Translating it yields CAWSGLAGVTDTQYF.

The J gene is TRBJ2-7, the V gene TRBV19, with 9 bases aligning to TRBD2. Germline CDR1 reads LNHDA; CDR2 reads SQIVND (reference sequence). V shed 9 bases and J 3 bases; nucleotides not matched to a gene: 9. This CDR3 comprises 14 residues. The CDR3 loop reads CASRGASGNYEQYF. Here the CDR3 DNA reads TGTGCCAGCCGAGGGGCTAGCGGGAACTACGAGCAGTACTTC. Drawing the rest from reference TRBV19 and TRBJ2-7, the complete variable domain is DGGITQSPKYLFRKEGQNVTLSCEQNLNHDAMYWYRQDPGQGLRLIYYSQIVNDFQKGDIAEGYSVSREKKESFPLTVTSAQKNPTAFYLCASRGASGNYEQYFGPGTRLTVT.

The chain employs TRBV5-1 and TRBJ2-2; TRBD1 matches at 11 bases. Trimming cost V 0 bases and J 6 bases; bases outside gene matches: 7. There are 17 residues in the CDR3. Germline loops: CDR1 SGHRS, CDR2 YFSETQ. CDR3 coding DNA: TGCGCCAGCAGCTTGGTTCCCGGGACAGGGGGATCCGGGGAGCTGTTTTTT. It translates to CASSLVPGTGGSGELFF.